The 12 T cell receptor beta chains listed next were all sequenced from one sample in a study of T cells in tumors after PD-1 blockade. Libraries were prepared by immunoSEQ multiplex PCR; TCRdb keeps only in-frame clonotypes and omits some of them. Of approximately 48,000 clones detected, over 70% appear once; the ten largest clones hold 4% to 4.5%. The specimen was PBMCs, collected before anti-PD-1 treatment. The receptors originated from a human donor with basal cell carcinoma.

The chain uses TRBV25-1 and TRBJ2-7; D gene ambiguous. The V gene's germline CDR1 is MGHDK and CDR2 SYGVNS. This CDR3 region has 14 residues. Trimming removed 2 bases from V and 4 bases from J, with 12 bases in between. CDR3 loop: CASSETADRYEQYF. The CDR3 nucleotides are TGTGCCAGCAGTGAAACCGCAGACCGATACGAGCAGTACTTC.

The gene calls are TRBV9 and TRBJ1-2, with no clear D. Germline assignment: CDR1 SGDLS and CDR2 YYNGEE. The CDR3 spans 14 residues. The V and J ends lost 1 base and 6 bases respectively, with 13 bases between them. CDR3 coding DNA: TGTGCCAGCAGCGTAAAAGAGGGTATCGATGGCTACACCTTC. It encodes CASSVKEGIDGYTF.

The rearrangement joins TRBV7-2 to TRBJ1-5; D is uncertain. Per germline, CDR1 SGHTA and CDR2 FQGNSA. V dropped 3 bases and J dropped 2 bases, with 11 bases sitting between them. This CDR3 is 15 amino acids long. CDR3: CASSFLPGGNQPQHF. In DNA, the CDR3 is TGTGCCAGCAGCTTCCTACCCGGGGGCAATCAGCCCCAGCATTTT.

In DNA form, the CDR3 reads TGCGCCAGCAGTCCTTATGGGGGGAAGAACACTGAAGCTTTCTTT. Translated, it gives CASSPYGGKNTEAFF. The rearrangement joins TRBV4-1 to TRBJ1-1; a possible D gene is TRBD1 (5 bases). The CDR3 loop spans 15 amino acids. With 6 bases removed from V and 1 base from J, the gap between germline ends came to 15 bases. Germline V CDR1 and CDR2: MGHRA, YSYEKL.

The CDR3 loop is CASSDGTGGFEQYF. In DNA form, the CDR3 reads TGTGCCAGCTCAGACGGGACAGGGGGTTTCGAGCAGTACTTC. The chain is built from TRBV18 and TRBJ2-7, with TRBD1 matching 11 bases. There are 14 residues in the CDR3. Germline V CDR1 and CDR2: KGHSH, LQKENI. The ends lost 5 bases at V and 6 bases at J; junction bases unmatched: 6.

The CDR3 loop is CASSPLGINEQYF. The CDR3 DNA follows: TGTGCCAGTAGTCCTCTGGGGATTAACGAGCAGTACTTC. The chain has TRBV19 and TRBJ2-7; D is unclear. From germline, CDR1 is LNHDA and CDR2 SQIVND (reference sequence). This CDR3 spans 13 amino acids. V was shortened by 5 bases and J by 5 bases, with 13 bases between the two germline ends.

This clone was seen more than once but under ten times. The chain uses TRBV7-9 and TRBJ1-6, with D uncertain. Deletions cut 1 base from V and 7 bases from J, with 8 bases between. Germline loops: CDR1 SEHNR, CDR2 FQNEAQ (reference sequence). This CDR3 spans 14 amino acids. In nucleotides, the CDR3 is TGTGCCAGCAGCTTAGGAGGGTGGAATTCACCCCTCCACTTT. Its protein is CASSLGGWNSPLHF.

V and J are TRBV25-1 and TRBJ2-2, with a weak D call TRBD2 (5 bases). Trimming removed 3 bases from V and 5 bases from J, with 10 bases in between. The CDR3 runs 14 residues. Germline V gives CDR1 MGHDK, CDR2 SYGVNS. Written as DNA, the CDR3 is TGTGCCAGCAGTGAGCCAGGCGGGACCGGGGAGCTGTTTTTT. It is translated as CASSEPGGTGELFF.

About this clone itself: A junction boundary mismatches the germline segment, possibly from a read error. The rearrangement joins TRBV2 to TRBJ2-2; 9 bases match TRBD2. Germline V CDR1 and CDR2: SNHLY, FYNNEI. There are 14 residues in the CDR3. The CDR3 sequence is CARRAGGHTGELFF. Written as DNA, the CDR3 is TGTGCCCGCAGGGCGGGGGGGCACACCGGGGAGCTGTTTTTT. The variable domain in full, completed from reference TRBV2 and TRBJ2-2, reads EPEVTQTPSHQVTQMGQEVILRCVPISNHLYFYWYRQILGQKVEFLVSFYNNEISEKSEIFDDQFSVERPDGSNFTLKIRSTKLEDSAMYFCARRAGGHTGELFFGEGSRLTVL.

The chain links TRBV18 to TRBJ2-7; the D is unclear. Germline values: CDR1 KGHSH, CDR2 LQKENI. V lost 6 bases to trimming and J lost 3 bases, with 15 bases between them. This CDR3 has 14 residues. The CDR3 sequence is CASSPRTAVYEQYF. CDR3 sequence (DNA): TGTGCCAGCTCCCCTCGGACGGCTGTCTACGAGCAGTACTTC. The complete variable domain, with remaining parts taken from reference TRBV18 and TRBJ2-7, reads NAGVMQNPRHLVRRRGQEARLRCSPMKGHSHVYWYRQLPEEGLKFMVYLQKENIIDESGMPKERFSAEFPKEGPSILRIQQVVRGDSAAYFCASSPRTAVYEQYFGPGTRLTVT.

This clone came up a few times. V gene TRBV5-1 combines with J gene TRBJ2-7; D unresolved. V lost 6 bases, J lost 3 bases, and 13 bases lay in between. The CDR3 has 13 residues. Germline values: CDR1 SGHRS, CDR2 YFSETQ. The DNA for the CDR3 is TGCGCCAGCACCGGATGGGGTGGCTACGAGCAGTACTTC. Its translation: CASTGWGGYEQYF. The full variable domain, in which reference TRBV5-1 and TRBJ2-7 provide the parts outside the CDR3, is KAGVTQTPRYLIKTRGQQVTLSCSPISGHRSVSWYQQTPGQGLQFLFEYFSETQRNKGNFPGRFSGRQFSNSRSEMNVSTLELGDSALYLCASTGWGGYEQYFGPGTRLTVT.

The chain recombines TRBV12-5 with TRBJ2-7; TRBD1 agrees at 10 bases. V shed 0 bases, J shed 1 base, and the junction held 3 bases outside the gene matches. This CDR3 is built from 16 residues. Germline V lookup: CDR1 LGHNT, CDR2 FRNRAP. CDR3 coding DNA: TGTGCTAGTGGTTTGGTAATGGGACAGGGGTCCTACGAGCAGTACTTC. Residues: CASGLVMGQGSYEQYF.